These 17 T cell receptor beta chains came from one sample sequenced in a study of brain T cells in children with intractable seizures (dated by TCRdb to about 2021). The time point label, read with the paper, signifies: resected brain tissue, or blood drawn just prior to surgery. Libraries were prepared through the immunoSEQ multiplex PCR assay. Here the immuneACCESS table is served through TCRdb, limited to in-frame sequences with V and J called. Missing clones are a known gap in these copies; in checked studies unresolved V genes cover under half, and the rest lacks a known reason. The table for this sample lists about 64,000 clones; roughly 95% of them were counted only once. The top ten constitute more than 0.3% of the sample. Material: peripheral blood, obtained at surgery. The receptor set was obtained from a boy younger than two with focal cortical dysplasia and intractable seizures.

This clone was recorded only once. The chain couples TRBV5-1 to TRBJ2-7; D might be TRBD1 (6 bases). The CDR3 consists of 13 residues. Germline values: CDR1 SGHRS, CDR2 YFSETQ. Trimming shortened V by 5 bases and J by 4 bases, and 13 bases separated the two germline ends. DNA of the CDR3: TGCGCCAGCAGAACCGGGACATCATACGAGCAGTACTTC. Its translation is CASRTGTSYEQYF. The full variable domain, its missing parts supplied by reference TRBV5-1 and TRBJ2-7, is KAGVTQTPRYLIKTRGQQVTLSCSPISGHRSVSWYQQTPGQGLQFLFEYFSETQRNKGNFPGRFSGRQFSNSRSEMNVSTLELGDSALYLCASRTGTSYEQYFGPGTRLTVT.

CDR3: CASSLEAAFAEQYF. The CDR3 region has the DNA TGCGCCAGCAGCTTGGAGGCCGCTTTCGCGGAGCAGTACTTC. The chain is built from TRBV5-1 and TRBJ2-7; D call uncertain. With 0 bases removed from V and 7 bases from J, the gap between germline ends came to 14 bases. Germline CDR1 SGHRS, CDR2 YFSETQ. This CDR3 spans 14 amino acids. Combining the CDR3 with reference TRBV5-1 and TRBJ2-7 gives the whole variable domain KAGVTQTPRYLIKTRGQQVTLSCSPISGHRSVSWYQQTPGQGLQFLFEYFSETQRNKGNFPGRFSGRQFSNSRSEMNVSTLELGDSALYLCASSLEAAFAEQYFGPGTRLTVT.

The chain has TRBV2 and TRBJ2-1; TRBD2 is a possible D gene (7 bases). The CDR3 runs to 14 residues. Germline V gene data show CDR1 as SNHLY and CDR2 as FYNNEI. V lost 8 bases and J 9 bases, leaving 20 bases between the germline ends. In nucleotides, the CDR3 is TGTGCCAGCTCGGTTGAGGGGGGGATTGGTGAGCAGTTCTTC. This sequence encodes CASSVEGGIGEQFF.

V usage is TRBV28 and J usage is TRBJ1-5; D is unclear. Trimming took off 5 bases at V and 2 bases at J, with 13 bases between the two ends. The CDR3 is 15 amino acids. Germline CDR1 reads MDHEN; CDR2 reads SYDVKM. CDR3 region: CASSPTFDGNQPQHF. The CDR3 nucleotides read TGTGCCAGCAGTCCAACCTTTGACGGCAATCAGCCCCAGCATTTT.

This chain links TRBV28 with TRBJ1-5, with D unclear. The CDR3 loop spans 12 amino acids. Germline values: CDR1 MDHEN, CDR2 SYDVKM. Trimming took 3 bases from V and 4 from J, leaving 4 bases between them. CDR3 DNA sequence: TGTGCCAGCAGTTTTCGGAATCAGCCCCAGCATTTT. Encoded protein: CASSFRNQPQHF.

The J gene is TRBJ2-1, the V gene TRBV7-3; D might be TRBD1 or TRBD2, each matching 6 bases. Germline-derived CDR1 and CDR2 are SGHTA and FQGTGA. CDR3 size: 14 residues. V lost 4 bases and J lost 7, with 14 bases in between. The CDR3 loop reads CASSSKGGLNEQFF. The CDR3 coding sequence is TGTGCCAGCAGCTCGAAAGGGGGACTTAATGAGCAGTTCTTC.

The V gene is TRBV1, the J gene TRBJ2-1; no DNA check was done on the table's D call, TRBD2. TRBV1 is shown as a pseudogene. The CDR3 consists of 18 residues. The CDR3 nucleotides read TGCACCAGCAGCCAAGATAGCCGGAGCGGGGGCTCCTACAATGAGCAGTTCTTC. Translating gives CTSSQDSRSGGSYNEQFF.

A note on this clone: Distinct nucleotide sequences in the sample also encode this CDR3. The V call is TRBV12-5, the J call TRBJ2-3; 7 nucleotides align to TRBD2. This CDR3 region has 15 residues. CDR1 is LGHNT, CDR2 FRNRAP, per germline. After removal of 0 bases from V and 1 base from J, the junction contained 1 base not matched to a gene. The CDR3 region has the DNA TGTGCTAGTGGTTTGGTCCTAGCGGGCACAGATACGCAGTATTTT. As protein: CASGLVLAGTDTQYF. The variable domain in full, completed from reference TRBV12-5 and TRBJ2-3, reads DARVTQTPRHKVTEMGQEVTMRCQPILGHNTVFWYRQTMMQGLELLAYFRNRAPLDDSGMPKDRFSAEMPDATLATLKIQPSEPRDSAVYFCASGLVLAGTDTQYFGPGTRLTVL.

This clone came up once. The gene calls are TRBV5-1 and TRBJ2-3, with 7 nucleotides matching TRBD1. V was clipped by 4 bases and J by 5 bases; unmatched bases: 10. This CDR3 spans 15 amino acids. The germline CDR1 and CDR2 sequences are SGHRS and YFSETQ. CDR3 protein: CASSPPGQRVDTQYF. In DNA form, the CDR3 reads TGCGCCAGCAGCCCCCCGGGACAGAGGGTAGATACGCAGTATTTT. The entire variable domain, with the rest obtained from reference TRBV5-1 and TRBJ2-3, is as follows: KAGVTQTPRYLIKTRGQQVTLSCSPISGHRSVSWYQQTPGQGLQFLFEYFSETQRNKGNFPGRFSGRQFSNSRSEMNVSTLELGDSALYLCASSPPGQRVDTQYFGPGTRLTVL.

This sequence joins TRBV25-1 and TRBJ1-2; D remains ambiguous. This CDR3 is built from 14 residues. Germline V gives CDR1 MGHDK, CDR2 SYGVNS. V lost 2 bases and J lost 4, with 11 bases in between. This chain's CDR3 is CASSEQHRSYGYTF. CDR3 DNA sequence: TGTGCCAGCAGTGAACAGCACCGGAGCTATGGCTACACCTTC.

This clone came up once. The rearrangement links TRBV20-1 to TRBJ1-2; D remains ambiguous. CDR1 is DFQATT and CDR2 is SNEGSKA in the germline V gene (reference sequence). The CDR3 extends over 11 amino acids. The CDR3 region has the DNA TGCCTGCCTAGTGGGCCCTATGGCTACACCTTC. It specifies CLPSGPYGYTF.

The chain links TRBV3-1 (or the pseudogene TRBV3-2) to TRBJ1-3; no firm D call. CDR1 and CDR2 (germline): LGHDT, YNNKEL (reference sequence). CDR3 length equals 15 residues. V was pared by 5 bases and J by 0 bases, with 11 bases between. CDR3 loop: CASSALLLSGNTIYF. DNA for the CDR3: TGTGCCAGCAGCGCTCTTCTACTCTCTGGAAACACCATATATTTT.

The rearrangement joins TRBV12-3 or TRBV12-4 to TRBJ1-2; D not resolved. Trimming cost V 6 bases and J 4 bases, with 12 bases left between them. CDR3 length: 13 residues. CDR3 region: CASSPPNGYGYTF. CDR3 DNA: TGTGCCAGCAGCCCTCCTAATGGCTATGGCTACACCTTC.

The V and J genes are TRBV7-9 and TRBJ1-4; 7 bases are shared with TRBD1. Germline V CDR1 and CDR2: SEHNR, FQNEAQ (reference sequence). With V trimmed by 4 bases and J by 8 bases, 13 bases remained unmatched. CDR3 length equals 16 residues. The CDR3 protein is CASSSDRDQRREKLFF. CDR3 bases: TGTGCCAGCAGCTCTGACAGGGACCAACGGAGAGAAAAACTGTTTTTT. Supplemented by reference TRBV7-9 and TRBJ1-4, the full variable domain reads DTGVSQNPRHKITKRGQNVTFRCDPISEHNRLYWYRQTLGQGPEFLTYFQNEAQLEKSRLLSDRFSAERPKGSFSTLEIQRTEQGDSAMYLCASSSDRDQRREKLFFGSGTQLSVL.

The V and J genes are TRBV4-1 and TRBJ2-3, with 10 bases aligning to TRBD1. CDR1 is MGHRA and CDR2 is YSYEKL in the germline V gene. After removal of 0 bases from V and 5 bases from J, the junction contained 8 bases not matched to a gene. This CDR3 has 17 amino acids. Here the CDR3 reads CASSQEGGTGALDTQYF. The CDR3 nucleotides are TGCGCCAGCAGCCAAGAAGGAGGGACAGGGGCATTAGATACGCAGTATTTT.

V is TRBV2 and J is TRBJ2-3; TRBD1 matches 8 bases. Trimming cost V 6 bases and J 4 bases; bases outside gene matches: 3. Germline values: CDR1 SNHLY, CDR2 FYNNEI. The CDR3 totals 13 residues. The CDR3 loop reads CASSPDRADTQYF. The CDR3 bases are TGTGCCAGCAGCCCGGACAGGGCAGATACGCAGTATTTT.

The chain combines TRBV7-8 with TRBJ2-5; D may correspond to TRBD1 or TRBD2 (6 bases each). The V gene lost 6 bases and the J gene lost 5 bases, with 13 bases spanning the gap. The CDR3 extends over 13 amino acids. Looked up from germline, CDR1 is SGHVS and CDR2 is FQNEAQ. The CDR3 loop is CASRWGAAETQYF. CDR3 DNA: TGTGCCAGCAGGTGGGGGGCTGCGGAGACCCAGTACTTC.